The 29 T cell receptor beta chains below were found in one sample sequenced in a study of T cell responses to AZD1222 COVID-19 vaccine. The data were produced by immunoSEQ multiplex PCR, yet TCRdb's version contains in-frame clones alone and is incomplete. Among some 150,000 clones listed, approximately 90% were seen once. Specimen: peripheral blood, collected 28 days after the second AZD1222 dose. The receptors stem from an adult who received the AZD1222 COVID-19 vaccine.

This sequence joins TRBV7-2 and TRBJ1-6; 10 positions agree with TRBD1. Germline V gene lookup returns CDR1 SGHTA and CDR2 FQGNSA. Germline trimming cut 2 bases from V and 7 bases from J; bases unmatched to any gene: 8. This CDR3 is 17 amino acids long. The CDR3 reads CASSLRGQGRRNSPLHF. The CDR3 DNA sequence: TGTGCCAGCAGCTTAAGGGGACAGGGGCGCCGAAATTCACCCCTCCACTTT.

The chain is built from TRBV3-1 (or the pseudogene TRBV3-2) and TRBJ1-4; unclear D gene. This CDR3 region has 16 residues. Germline V gives CDR1 LGHDT, CDR2 YNNKEL (reference sequence). V was shortened by 4 bases and J by 5 bases, with 17 bases between the two germline ends. CDR3: CASSRSWAVWNEKLFF. The CDR3 DNA follows: TGTGCCAGCAGCCGATCATGGGCGGTATGGAATGAAAAACTGTTTTTT.

The chain employs TRBV6-5 and TRBJ2-5; a possible D gene is TRBD2 (6 bases). Germline V gene sequence: CDR1 MNHEY, CDR2 SVGAGI. The CDR3 is 14 residues long. V was pared by 2 bases and J by 5 bases, with 12 bases between. CDR3 loop: CASSYMRGGETQYF. CDR3 in DNA: TGTGCCAGCAGTTACATGAGGGGAGGTGAGACCCAGTACTTC.

Turning to this clone: One junction end disagrees with the germline gene, perhaps due to a read error. The chain links TRBV4-3 to TRBJ1-2; 12 bases line up with TRBD1. Per germline, CDR1 LGHNA and CDR2 YSLEER. This CDR3 spans 20 amino acids. The CDR3 protein is CASNQAFRRGTGGPMDGYTF. CDR3 DNA: TGCGCCAGCAACCAAGCTTTCCGACGCGGGACAGGGGGCCCCATGGATGGCTACACCTTC.

The gene calls are TRBV12-3 or TRBV12-4 and TRBJ2-1, with D unresolved. The CDR3 loop spans 11 amino acids. Trimming pared 0 bases from V and 6 bases from J, leaving 0 bases between. In DNA, the CDR3 is TGTGCCAGCAGTTTAGCCAATGAGCAGTTCTTC. It codes for CASSLANEQFF.

This clone appeared a few times. J is TRBJ1-1 and V is TRBV25-1; D is possibly TRBD1 (5 bases). Germline values: CDR1 MGHDK, CDR2 SYGVNS. CDR3 length equals 12 residues. V was cut by 7 bases and J by 3 bases, with 9 bases left in between. CDR3 nucleotide sequence: TGTGCCAGCACCTTGGGGGACACTGAAGCTTTCTTT. It specifies CASTLGDTEAFF.

The chain employs TRBV11-3 and TRBJ1-2; D is perhaps TRBD1 (5 bases). Germline CDR1 SGHNT, CDR2 YENEEA. This CDR3 comprises 15 residues. With 5 bases removed from V and 3 bases from J, the gap between germline ends came to 16 bases. CDR3 sequence: CASSPYGGKDYGYTF. The CDR3 DNA reads as TGTGCCAGCAGCCCCTATGGGGGGAAGGACTATGGCTACACCTTC.

The chain is built from TRBV7-2 and TRBJ2-1; D is undetermined. Looked up from germline, CDR1 is SGHTA and CDR2 is FQGNSA. This CDR3 region has 13 residues. Trimming left V 3 bases short and J 6 bases short, with 9 bases between. CDR3 nucleotide sequence: TGTGCCAGCAGCTTTTCCTATGGCAATGAGCAGTTCTTC. Residues: CASSFSYGNEQFF.

Only a few counts were recorded for this clone. The chain couples TRBV11-2 to TRBJ2-2; D not resolved. CDR3 length: 14 residues. The V end lost 5 bases, the J end lost 6 bases, and 13 bases lay between the germline ends. Germline V gives CDR1 SGHAT, CDR2 FQNNGV. CDR3 sequence: CASSLKIKSGELFF. Written as DNA, the CDR3 is TGTGCCAGCAGCCTTAAGATCAAGTCCGGGGAGCTGTTTTTT.

This chain links TRBV28 with TRBJ1-1; D gene ambiguous. The CDR3 covers 12 residues. The germline CDR1 and CDR2 sequences are MDHEN and SYDVKM. Trimming removed 2 bases at V and 7 bases at J, with 8 bases between. For the CDR3, the DNA is TGTGCCAGCAGTTTACAGGAAAGTGAAGCTTTCTTT. Residues: CASSLQESEAFF.

The chain combines TRBV2 with TRBJ1-1; maybe TRBD1 (5 bases). V dropped 7 bases and J dropped 6 bases, with 18 bases sitting between them. Germline V gives CDR1 SNHLY, CDR2 FYNNEI. This CDR3 is built from 14 residues. CDR3: CASTPRGSGAEAFF. CDR3 coding DNA: TGTGCCAGCACCCCCCGGGGGAGTGGGGCTGAAGCTTTCTTT.

CDR3 sequence (DNA): TGTGCCAGCAGTGAAGGGGTGTTCCCTTATGGCTACACCTTC. Protein: CASSEGVFPYGYTF. The V gene is TRBV2, the J gene TRBJ1-2; D gene uncertain. With 1 base removed from V and 5 bases from J, the gap between germline ends came to 11 bases. There are 14 residues in the CDR3. CDR1 is SNHLY, CDR2 FYNNEI, per germline.

The chain carries TRBV7-2 and TRBJ1-6; the D is unclear. Germline CDR1 SGHTA, CDR2 FQGNSA. CDR3 size: 18 residues. Trimming removed 5 bases from V and 10 bases from J, with 27 bases in between. CDR3 nucleotides: TGTGCCAGCAGCCCCCCCCTTGGACTCTCTGCGTCACGATCACCCCTCCACTTT. As protein: CASSPPLGLSASRSPLHF.

About this clone itself: At one boundary the junction diverges from the germline segment, which might be a read error. The chain combines TRBV5-1 with TRBJ2-3; TRBD2 matches at 7 bases. CDR1 SGHRS and CDR2 YFSETQ come from the germline V gene. This CDR3 has 15 amino acids. The CDR3 DNA follows: TGCGCCAGCGGCTTGGGCGGGGGAAGAACAGATACGCAGTATTTT. This sequence encodes CASGLGGGRTDTQYF.

The chain employs TRBV7-2 and TRBJ2-4; D may be TRBD1 (7 bases). Looked up from germline, CDR1 is SGHTA and CDR2 is FQGNSA. V shed 5 bases and J shed 1 base, with 15 bases lying between them. The CDR3 covers 16 residues. As DNA, the CDR3 is TGTGCCAGCAGCGACAAGACAGGGAGGGCCAAAAACATTCAGTACTTC. Protein: CASSDKTGRAKNIQYF.

A word on this clone: Other nucleotide sequences from this sample produce the same CDR3. The chain employs TRBV7-9 and TRBJ2-2; perhaps TRBD2 as D (6 bases). The CDR3 spans 16 residues. V lost 4 bases and J 3 bases, leaving 15 bases between the germline ends. Germline V gene sequence: CDR1 SEHNR, CDR2 FQNEAQ (reference sequence). CDR3 residues: CASSSQVGRYTGELFF. CDR3 DNA sequence: TGTGCCAGCAGCTCCCAGGTGGGGAGGTACACCGGGGAGCTGTTTTTT.

This clone was observed once. The rearrangement joins TRBV10-2 to TRBJ1-5; 9 bases line up with TRBD1. The V segment lost 10 bases and the J segment 4 bases; nucleotides outside the gene matches: 2. Germline lookup yields CDR1 WSHSY and CDR2 SAAADI. This CDR3 region has 12 residues. The chain's CDR3 is CATGTGNQPQHF. The CDR3 DNA follows: TGCGCCACCGGGACAGGGAATCAGCCCCAGCATTTT.

This chain joins TRBV12-3 or TRBV12-4 and TRBJ1-2, with a possible D match to TRBD1 (5 bases). CDR3 length: 12 amino acids. V was clipped by 5 bases and J by 5 bases, with 9 bases between them. The CDR3 loop reads CASSAEGYGYTF. CDR3 bases: TGTGCCAGCAGTGCAGAGGGGTATGGCTACACCTTC.

As DNA, the CDR3 is TGTGCCAGCAGTTACGTGGGCTACGAGCAGTACTTC. This gives the protein CASSYVGYEQYF. The chain employs TRBV6-2 or TRBV6-3 and TRBJ2-7; D is undetermined. The CDR3 totals 12 residues. Germline assignment: CDR1 MNHEY and CDR2 SVGEGT. V was clipped by 2 bases and J by 3 bases, with 5 bases between them.

The chain joins TRBV18 to TRBJ1-1, with TRBD1 matching over 8 bases. The trim removed 4 bases at V and 3 bases at J, leaving 4 bases unmatched. In germline, CDR1 is KGHSH, CDR2 LQKENI. The CDR3 sequence is 14 residues long. The CDR3 DNA sequence: TGTGCCAGCTCACTGACAGGGGTGGACACTGAAGCTTTCTTT. Its protein is CASSLTGVDTEAFF. Full variable domain (missing parts from reference TRBV18 and TRBJ1-1): NAGVMQNPRHLVRRRGQEARLRCSPMKGHSHVYWYRQLPEEGLKFMVYLQKENIIDESGMPKERFSAEFPKEGPSILRIQQVVRGDSAAYFCASSLTGVDTEAFFGQGTRLTVV.

This clone showed up just a few times. The chain links TRBV5-5 to TRBJ2-2; possible D gene TRBD2, 5 bases. The CDR3 contains 15 residues. Deletions cut 0 bases from V and 4 bases from J, with 10 bases between. Germline lookup yields CDR1 SGHKS and CDR2 YYEKEE (reference sequence). The CDR3 here is CASSLDGGGTGELFF. CDR3 nucleotides: TGTGCCAGCAGCTTGGACGGCGGAGGCACCGGGGAGCTGTTTTTT.

The chain has TRBV27 and TRBJ2-7; TRBD1 aligns across 9 bases. Per germline, CDR1 MNHEY and CDR2 SMNVEV (reference sequence). This CDR3 has 15 residues. V gave up 2 bases and J gave up 3 bases; unmatched junction bases: 5. The CDR3 coding sequence is TGTGCCAGCAGTTTAGGTGGGACAGGGATCTACGAGCAGTACTTC. Translation gives CASSLGGTGIYEQYF.

The chain carries TRBV7-2 and TRBJ2-1; TRBD2 matches 11 bases. The CDR3 loop spans 14 amino acids. Trimming cost V 6 bases and J 9 bases; bases outside gene matches: 7. The V gene's germline CDR1 is SGHTA and CDR2 FQGNSA. Here the CDR3 reads CASSFTGLAVEQFF. In DNA form, the CDR3 reads TGTGCCAGCAGTTTTACGGGACTAGCGGTTGAGCAGTTCTTC.

V gene TRBV6-2 or TRBV6-3 combines with J gene TRBJ2-5, with 13 bases identical to TRBD2. This CDR3 contains 16 residues. From germline, CDR1 is MNHEY and CDR2 SVGEGT. V lost 5 bases and J lost 3; bases outside the gene matches: 6. CDR3 protein: CASSPYGLAGEETQYF. The CDR3 DNA sequence: TGTGCCAGCAGTCCGTACGGACTAGCGGGGGAAGAGACCCAGTACTTC.

The chain employs TRBV28 and TRBJ1-6; tentatively, D is TRBD1 (5 bases). The germline CDR1 and CDR2 sequences are MDHEN and SYDVKM. This CDR3 comprises 15 residues. V was clipped by 3 bases and J by 4 bases, with 10 bases between them. CDR3 sequence (DNA): TGTGCCAGCAGTTTGGACAAGGGGTATAATTCACCCCTCCACTTT. This translates into CASSLDKGYNSPLHF. Complete variable domain (other parts from reference TRBV28 and TRBJ1-6): DVKVTQSSRYLVKRTGEKVFLECVQDMDHENMFWYRQDPGLGLRLIYFSYDVKMKEKGDIPEGYSVSREKKERFSLILESASTNQTSMYLCASSLDKGYNSPLHFGNGTRLTVT.

This clone was seen a single time. This rearrangement joins TRBV12-3 or TRBV12-4 to TRBJ1-2; maybe TRBD1 (5 bases). Between the trimmed V and J ends, which lost 5 bases and 6 bases, there was a span of 13 bases. This CDR3 is built from 13 residues. CDR3 in DNA: TGTGCCAGCAGTCGGAAAGGGGAGGATGGCTACACCTTC. Its translation: CASSRKGEDGYTF.

The chain recombines TRBV22-1 with TRBJ1-4; no DNA check was done on the table's D call, TRBD1. TRBV22-1 is listed as a pseudogene. The CDR3 is 18 residues long. CDR3 loop: CPGSTLFDRGVTNEKLFF. CDR3 DNA: TGTCCTGGGAGCACACTCTTTGACAGGGGGGTAACTAATGAAAAACTGTTTTTT.

The chain is built from TRBV30 and TRBJ1-1; possibly TRBD1 for D (5 bases). Trimming took 5 bases from V and 1 from J, leaving 8 bases between them. The CDR3 runs to 12 residues. CDR1 GTSNPN and CDR2 SVGIG come from the germline V gene (reference sequence). The CDR3 DNA reads TGTGCCTGGGCCACAGGGAACACTGAAGCTTTCTTT. It codes for CAWATGNTEAFF. Full variable domain (remainder filled in from reference TRBV30 and TRBJ1-1): SQTIHQWPATLVQPVGSPLSLECTVEGTSNPNLYWYRQAAGRGLQLLFYSVGIGQISSEVPQNLSASRPQDRQFILSSKKLLLSDSGFYLCAWATGNTEAFFGQGTRLTVV.

The chain links TRBV29-1 to TRBJ2-3; the D is unclear. V dropped 6 bases and J dropped 2 bases, with 12 bases sitting between them. Germline V CDR1 and CDR2: SQVTM, ANQGSEA. The CDR3 consists of 13 residues. CDR3 bases: TGCAGCGTCCACGGAAGAGTCACAGATACGCAGTATTTT. It codes for CSVHGRVTDTQYF.